This T cell receptor beta chain was documented in a study of blood T cell repertoires in COVID-19. Turning to the study itself: Samples of COVID-19 (acute and convalescent) were obtained from the United States, Italy and Spain. The analysed material was cDNA or gDNA that came from T cells, B-cell-depleted T cells, or PBMCs.

In the study's own analysis: Reference gene primer amplification yielded estimated nucleated cell counts. The assay was immunoSEQ multiplex PCR, and TCRdb's table has in-frame clones only and misses some. V and J calls and clone size follow that table, whereas D and trimming were derived from the DNA. The sample has 95,000 to 150,000 clones, 70% to 90% seen once. V lost 1 base, J lost 3 bases, and 7 bases stayed unmatched. CDR3 length: 18 residues. Per germline, CDR1 KGHSH and CDR2 LQKENI. The genes are TRBV18 and TRBJ2-6; TRBD1 agrees at 9 bases. The receptor was derived from a man between 50 and 59 years old with acute or convalescent COVID-19. Sample: peripheral blood. The chain's CDR3 is CASSPRTGDGSGANVLTF. CDR3 DNA: TGTGCCAGCTCACCACGGACAGGGGATGGGAGTGGGGCCAACGTCCTGACTTTC. The entire variable domain, with the rest obtained from reference TRBV18 and TRBJ2-6, is as follows: NAGVMQNPRHLVRRRGQEARLRCSPMKGHSHVYWYRQLPEEGLKFMVYLQKENIIDESGMPKERFSAEFPKEGPSILRIQQVVRGDSAAYFCASSPRTGDGSGANVLTFGAGSRLTVL.